Sequencing of this T cell receptor beta chain was carried out in a study of CD8+CD57+ T cells in acquired aplastic anemia. The wider study: 3.2 ug was the average amount of DNA from sorted CD4+ and CD8+ cells. Study outcomes and limitations: CD8+ Simpson's diversity showed no significant patient-control difference.

Profiling of TCR beta VDJ combinations and CDR3 sequences used genomic DNA as template. Each CDR3 protein is one row after TCRdb ran MiXCR on the reads. Altogether around 150,000 distinct CDR3 sequences are present, 40% to 50% being singletons, with the ten largest covering 2.5% to 3%. The germline V gene has CDR1 SQVTM and CDR2 ANQGSEA. CDR3 size: 11 residues. V gave up 2 bases and J gave up 3 bases, with 5 bases separating them. Sequencing was done on patients that had shown CD8+CD57+ cell expansion by flow cytometry. Comment on this clonotype: Its antigen is not known.

The receptor comes from a human donor with aplastic anemia. Sequencing input: sorted CD4+, CD8+, or CD8+CD57+ T cells (not recorded which) from PBMCs. The chain recombines TRBV29-1 with TRBJ2-7; D is perhaps TRBD1 (5 bases). The CDR3 is CSVEQGYEQYF. For the CDR3, the DNA is TGCAGCGTTGAACAGGGCTACGAGCAGTACTTC.